The 23 T cell receptor beta chains below all came from one sample that was sequenced in a study of blood T cell repertoires in COVID-19. The data were produced by immunoSEQ multiplex PCR, yet TCRdb's version contains in-frame clones alone and is incomplete. The sample gives 95,000 to 150,000 clones, around three quarters of which show up once; 35% to 40% is in the top ten. Specimen: peripheral blood. These receptors originate from a man aged 40-55 years with active or convalescent COVID-19.

This clone was seen a few times. The chain is built from TRBV6-2 or TRBV6-3 and TRBJ1-5; D is ambiguous. CDR1 is MNHEY, CDR2 SVGEGT, per germline. The CDR3 is 16 amino acids. Deletions cut 2 bases from V and 0 bases from J, with 11 bases between. CDR3 nucleotide sequence: TGTGCCAGCAGTTACGCAGGATCTTATAGCAATCAGCCCCAGCATTTT. Translation: CASSYAGSYSNQPQHF.

The chain recombines TRBV30 with TRBJ1-6; possible D gene TRBD1, 5 bases. Deletions cut 4 bases from V and 5 bases from J, with 15 bases between. The germline V gene has CDR1 GTSNPN and CDR2 SVGIG (reference sequence). CDR3 size: 15 residues. The CDR3 spells CAWMGTDYDNSPLHF. The DNA for the CDR3 is TGTGCCTGGATGGGGACGGACTACGATAATTCACCCCTCCACTTT.

This sequence joins TRBV19 and TRBJ2-1; 10 bases map to TRBD2. Looked up from germline, CDR1 is LNHDA and CDR2 is SQIVND (reference sequence). J gave up 3 bases and V 1 base, and 15 bases lay outside the gene matches. CDR3 length: 20 amino acids. CDR3 amino acids: CASSIVTLAGKTPGYNEQFF. Here the CDR3 DNA reads TGTGCCAGTAGTATAGTGACACTAGCGGGGAAAACCCCGGGCTACAATGAGCAGTTCTTC.

The V and J genes are TRBV5-1 and TRBJ2-7, with 8 bases that match TRBD2. The CDR3 spans 14 residues. J was trimmed by 0 bases and V by 3 bases; bases with no gene match: 2. Per the germline V gene, CDR1 is SGHRS and CDR2 is YFSETQ. The CDR3 nucleotides read TGCGCCAGCAGCTATACTAGCGGCTCCTACGAGCAGTACTTC. Its protein product is CASSYTSGSYEQYF.

The gene calls are TRBV29-1 and TRBJ1-2; D ambiguous. This CDR3 has 13 amino acids. Germline CDR1 and CDR2: SQVTM and ANQGSEA. Trimming shortened V by 2 bases and J by 8 bases, and 15 bases separated the two germline ends. The CDR3 is CSVESGRTRGYTF. The CDR3 nucleotides read TGCAGCGTTGAAAGCGGCAGGACGCGGGGCTACACCTTC.

This clone has a single count. The V call is TRBV10-1, the J call TRBJ1-1, with no clear D. The CDR3 is 14 amino acids. Per the germline V gene, CDR1 is WNHNN and CDR2 is SYGVQD (reference sequence). With 3 bases removed from V and 1 base from J, the gap between germline ends came to 9 bases. CDR3 sequence reads: CASSDGTANTEAFF. In DNA, the CDR3 is TGCGCCAGCAGTGACGGCACAGCGAACACTGAAGCTTTCTTT.

The DNA of the CDR3 is TGTGCCTGGAGTGTATTGGGGCGAGAGACCCAGTACTTC. Translated, it gives CAWSVLGRETQYF. The chain joins TRBV30 to TRBJ2-5, with D perhaps TRBD1 (5 bases). CDR3 size: 13 residues. Between the trimmed V and J ends, which lost 0 bases and 4 bases, there was a span of 9 bases. The germline CDR1 and CDR2 sequences are GTSNPN and SVGIG (reference sequence).

The genes are TRBV5-1 and TRBJ2-5, with 7 bases identical to TRBD1. Trimming took 4 bases from V and 5 from J; bases not matched to a gene: 8. CDR1 and CDR2 (germline): SGHRS, YFSETQ. This CDR3 region has 14 residues. The CDR3 DNA sequence: TGCGCCAGCAGCATTCCGGGACAGTTTGAGACCCAGTACTTC. Translating gives CASSIPGQFETQYF.

Note on this clone: Different DNA sequences within this sample yield the same CDR3. For the CDR3, the DNA is TGTGCCAGTAGTACGACAGGGATGGAAAAACTGTTTTTT. Protein product: CASSTTGMEKLFF. This chain connects TRBV19 to TRBJ1-4, with 7 positions matching TRBD1. J lost 8 bases, V lost 4 bases, and 4 bases had no gene match. Germline V gives CDR1 LNHDA, CDR2 SQIVND (reference sequence). This CDR3 region has 13 residues. Supplemented by reference TRBV19 and TRBJ1-4, the full variable domain reads DGGITQSPKYLFRKEGQNVTLSCEQNLNHDAMYWYRQDPGQGLRLIYYSQIVNDFQKGDIAEGYSVSREKKESFPLTVTSAQKNPTAFYLCASSTTGMEKLFFGSGTQLSVL.

This chain connects TRBV5-5 to TRBJ2-3; the D gene is possibly TRBD1 (6 bases). CDR1 is SGHKS and CDR2 is YYEKEE in the germline V gene (reference sequence). V lost 0 bases and J 12 bases, leaving 23 bases between the germline ends. The CDR3 totals 16 residues. Here the CDR3 DNA reads TGTGCCAGCAGCTTGGGGCCGGGGACATCACCTTTAAGTCAGTATTTT. Translated, it gives CASSLGPGTSPLSQYF.

This clone was seen a handful of times. V and J are TRBV15 and TRBJ1-4, with no clear D. The CDR3 is 15 residues long. Germline CDR1 is LNHNV and CDR2 is YYDKDF (reference sequence). With 5 bases removed from V and 7 bases from J, the gap between germline ends came to 17 bases. The CDR3 coding sequence is TGTGCCACCAGCCCTCGCCTGGCAAGTGGTGAAAAACTGTTTTTT. Translating gives CATSPRLASGEKLFF.

This chain links TRBV6-5 with TRBJ1-5; 10 bases agree with TRBD1. V trimming: 6 bases; J trimming: 2 bases; junction bases outside the gene matches: 4. The CDR3 has 15 residues. Germline V gene lookup returns CDR1 MNHEY and CDR2 SVGAGI. The CDR3 sequence is CASRRDRGGNQPQHF. CDR3 in DNA: TGTGCCAGCAGGCGGGACAGGGGAGGCAATCAGCCCCAGCATTTT.

The V gene is TRBV27, the J gene TRBJ1-2; the D gene is possibly TRBD1 (6 bases). Germline CDR1 and CDR2: MNHEY and SMNVEV (reference sequence). V was trimmed by 2 bases and J by 4 bases, leaving 11 bases between them. The CDR3 has 14 residues. The CDR3, as DNA: TGTGCCAGCAGTTTAATAGGGGGACCCTATGGCTACACCTTC. This sequence encodes CASSLIGGPYGYTF.

The J gene is TRBJ2-7, the V gene TRBV19; 9 bases are a match to TRBD1. Germline V gene data show CDR1 as LNHDA and CDR2 as SQIVND (reference sequence). The CDR3 is made up of 14 amino acids. Germline trimming cut 3 bases from V and 5 bases from J; bases unmatched to any gene: 5. In nucleotides, the CDR3 is TGTGCCAGTAGTATGGGCGGGACAGGGAACGAGCAGTACTTC. Encoded protein: CASSMGGTGNEQYF.

This clone showed up just a few times. The V call is TRBV6-2 or TRBV6-3, the J call TRBJ2-7; D unclear. Trimming left V 3 bases short and J 0 bases short, with 9 bases between. Germline-derived CDR1 and CDR2 are MNHEY and SVGEGT. This CDR3 spans 14 amino acids. CDR3 sequence: CASSYERSSYEQYF. Written as DNA, the CDR3 is TGTGCCAGCAGTTATGAAAGGAGCTCCTACGAGCAGTACTTC.

As DNA, the CDR3 is TGTGCCAGCCGCAGGGGGCCATGGGGCTACACCTTC. It yields the protein CASRRGPWGYTF. The genes are TRBV7-2 and TRBJ1-2; 8 nucleotides align to TRBD1. This CDR3 has 12 residues. Germline CDR1 and CDR2: SGHTA and FQGNSA. V was pared by 8 bases and J by 8 bases, with 7 bases of the junction left unmatched.

The chain uses TRBV7-2 and TRBJ2-1, with 10 bases fitting TRBD2. This CDR3 spans 16 amino acids. The V gene end was trimmed by 4 bases and the J gene end by 4 bases; junction bases not matched to a gene: 7. CDR1 is SGHTA and CDR2 is FQGNSA in the germline V gene. CDR3 region: CASSSQAGGVYNEQFF. The CDR3 DNA sequence: TGTGCCAGCAGCTCTCAAGCGGGGGGGGTATACAATGAGCAGTTCTTC.

J is TRBJ1-2 and V is TRBV4-3, with D unresolved. Per the germline V gene, CDR1 is LGHNA and CDR2 is YSLEER. The CDR3 totals 16 residues. V lost 2 bases to trimming and J lost 7 bases, with 20 bases between them. The CDR3: CASSQQILSGGSGYTF. Written as DNA, the CDR3 is TGCGCCAGCAGCCAACAGATTCTGTCTGGAGGGAGTGGCTACACCTTC.

J is TRBJ2-2 and V is TRBV4-3; the match to TRBD1 covers 9 bases. CDR1 and CDR2 (germline): LGHNA, YSLEER. This CDR3 comprises 18 residues. V lost 2 bases to trimming and J lost 4 bases; unmatched junction nucleotides: 11. Here the CDR3 reads CASSQFSGTGIGTGELFF. In nucleotides, the CDR3 is TGCGCCAGCAGCCAATTCTCCGGGACAGGGATCGGCACCGGGGAGCTGTTTTTT.

The V gene is TRBV7-9, the J gene TRBJ1-2; no clear D gene. The V and J ends lost 5 bases and 4 bases respectively, with 11 bases between them. This CDR3 region has 13 residues. Germline CDR1 SEHNR, CDR2 FQNEAQ (reference sequence). DNA for the CDR3: TGTGCCAGCAGCCGTGACGGGATCTATGGCTACACCTTC. It is translated as CASSRDGIYGYTF.

The V gene is TRBV11-2, the J gene TRBJ1-2, with D unclear. Germline V gives CDR1 SGHAT, CDR2 FQNNGV. Trimming removed 1 base from V and 2 bases from J, with 8 bases in between. CDR3 length: 14 amino acids. The CDR3 region is CASSLGERNYGYTF. CDR3 sequence (DNA): TGTGCCAGCAGCTTAGGAGAGCGGAACTATGGCTACACCTTC.

The chain has TRBV28 and TRBJ1-6; no clear D. CDR3 length equals 13 residues. Germline V gene lookup returns CDR1 MDHEN and CDR2 SYDVKM. V was pared by 5 bases and J by 4 bases, with 6 bases between. The CDR3 loop reads CASSPPYNSPLHF. In DNA form, the CDR3 reads TGTGCCAGCAGTCCCCCATATAATTCACCCCTCCACTTT.

This chain connects TRBV19 to TRBJ2-5, with 8 bases matching TRBD1. The CDR3 sequence is 16 residues long. From germline, CDR1 is LNHDA and CDR2 SQIVND (reference sequence). V shed 6 bases, J shed 5 bases, and the junction held 14 bases outside the gene matches. In DNA, the CDR3 is TGTGCCAGTAGCAACTACTTAGACAGGGGTTCGGAGACCCAGTACTTC. Translation gives CASSNYLDRGSETQYF.